The 26 T cell receptor beta chains presented below share a single source sample, sequenced in a study of blood T cell repertoires in COVID-19. The data were produced by immunoSEQ multiplex PCR, yet TCRdb's version contains in-frame clones alone and is incomplete. The sample contains under 200,000 clones, about 90% of which appear only once. Material: PBMCs or T cells enriched from blood (not recorded which). Every receptor here comes from a woman in her fifties or sixties who had recovered from COVID-19.

This chain links TRBV19 with TRBJ2-2; 7 bases agree with TRBD1. The germline V gene has CDR1 LNHDA and CDR2 SQIVND (reference sequence). V shed 8 bases, J shed 6 bases, and the junction held 9 bases outside the gene matches. This CDR3 has 14 amino acids. The DNA of the CDR3 is TGTGCCAGTTCCGCGACCCAGGGGGCCGGGGAGCTGTTTTTT. It is translated as CASSATQGAGELFF.

The gene calls are TRBV29-1 and TRBJ2-5; 8 bases are a match to TRBD1. The germline V gene has CDR1 SQVTM and CDR2 ANQGSEA. Trimming cost V 6 bases and J 3 bases; bases outside gene matches: 9. The CDR3 length is 14 residues. The CDR3 region is CSVGAGGAEETQYF. The CDR3 DNA reads TGCAGCGTCGGCGCAGGGGGCGCAGAAGAGACCCAGTACTTC.

This clone was seen a single time. The rearrangement joins TRBV7-9 to TRBJ2-7; 7 bases fit TRBD2. The junction had 13 bases not matched to a gene; V was cut back by 3 bases and J by 2 bases. The CDR3 totals 17 residues. CDR1 SEHNR and CDR2 FQNEAQ come from the germline V gene (reference sequence). CDR3 bases: TGTGCCAGCAGCTTCGGCGGGACTACCAAGGGAACCTACGAGCAGTACTTC. It codes for CASSFGGTTKGTYEQYF. Supplemented by reference TRBV7-9 and TRBJ2-7, the full variable domain reads DTGVSQNPRHKITKRGQNVTFRCDPISEHNRLYWYRQTLGQGPEFLTYFQNEAQLEKSRLLSDRFSAERPKGSFSTLEIQRTEQGDSAMYLCASSFGGTTKGTYEQYFGPGTRLTVT.

The genes are TRBV10-3 and TRBJ1-1, with a tentative D call TRBD1 (6 bases). The V end lost 8 bases, the J end lost 2 bases, and 9 bases lay between the germline ends. The CDR3 spans 12 residues. Germline V lookup: CDR1 ENHRY, CDR2 SYGVKD. The CDR3 loop reads CAIGQINTEAFF. The CDR3 region has the DNA TGTGCCATCGGACAGATTAACACTGAAGCTTTCTTT.

The chain carries TRBV5-1 and TRBJ2-7, with 7 nucleotides matching TRBD1. After removal of 7 bases from V and 6 bases from J, the junction contained 10 bases not matched to a gene. Germline values: CDR1 SGHRS, CDR2 YFSETQ. The length of the CDR3 is 13 residues. CDR3 residues: CASGNRGWSEQYF. CDR3 coding DNA: TGCGCCAGCGGCAACAGGGGATGGAGCGAGCAGTACTTC.

The chain has TRBV2 and TRBJ1-5; 9 nucleotides agree with TRBD1. V lost 5 bases to trimming and J lost 4 bases; unmatched junction nucleotides: 3. Germline V gives CDR1 SNHLY, CDR2 FYNNEI. The CDR3 is made up of 14 amino acids. DNA of the CDR3: TGTGCCAGCAGTAGTGGACAGGGGAATCAGCCCCAGCATTTT. This encodes CASSSGQGNQPQHF.

This chain connects TRBV19 to TRBJ2-2, with TRBD1 as a possible D gene (6 bases). This CDR3 region has 15 residues. The germline gives CDR1 LNHDA, CDR2 SQIVND (reference sequence). Trimming stripped 10 bases from V and 3 bases from J, with 18 bases between. CDR3 coding DNA: TGTGCCACTAAAGACAGGCCGGGCGACACCGGGGAGCTGTTTTTT. Its translation is CATKDRPGDTGELFF.

The chain is built from TRBV5-4 and TRBJ2-7; TRBD2 agrees at 9 bases. J lost 3 bases, V lost 4 bases, and 8 bases had no gene match. In germline, CDR1 is SGHNT, CDR2 YYREEE (reference sequence). This CDR3 contains 15 residues. The CDR3 DNA follows: TGTGCCAGCAGCCCCGGCGGGAGGGCTGGCTACGAGCAGTACTTC. Translated, it gives CASSPGGRAGYEQYF.

The chain has TRBV6-5 and TRBJ2-7; D not certain. Germline CDR1 reads MNHEY; CDR2 reads SVGAGI. The V end was cut by 6 bases, the J end by 1 base, with 10 bases between. The CDR3 is made up of 13 amino acids. CDR3 region: CASSRRSSYEQYF. For the CDR3, the DNA is TGTGCCAGCAGCCGTCGGTCATCCTACGAGCAGTACTTC.

This chain joins TRBV4-2 and TRBJ2-7; TRBD2 is a possible D gene (6 bases). Germline lookup yields CDR1 LGHNA and CDR2 YNFKEQ. V lost 0 bases and J lost 0, with 12 bases in between. The CDR3 has 16 amino acids. In DNA form, the CDR3 reads TGTGCCAGCAGCCAAGATCTGGGACTCGGCTCCTACGAGCAGTACTTC. Encoded protein: CASSQDLGLGSYEQYF.

The chain has TRBV10-3 and TRBJ2-1; 10 bases map to TRBD2. Trimming at V came to 2 bases and at J to 5 bases, leaving 9 bases not matched to a gene. The CDR3 has 17 residues. Germline-derived CDR1 and CDR2 are ENHRY and SYGVKD. The CDR3: CAISEKGPSGSNNEQFF. In DNA form, the CDR3 reads TGTGCCATCAGTGAGAAAGGCCCTAGCGGGAGTAACAATGAGCAGTTCTTC.

The V and J genes are TRBV28 and TRBJ1-5; D remains ambiguous. Germline V gene sequence: CDR1 MDHEN, CDR2 SYDVKM. Between the trimmed V and J ends, which lost 5 bases and 2 bases, there was a span of 10 bases. The CDR3 is 14 residues long. CDR3 region: CASSDSIRNQPQHF. DNA of the CDR3: TGTGCCAGCAGTGACTCCATCCGCAATCAGCCCCAGCATTTT.

V and J are TRBV19 and TRBJ2-2, with a possible D match to TRBD2 (5 bases). Germline CDR1 and CDR2: LNHDA and SQIVND (reference sequence). Trimming shortened V by 7 bases and J by 2 bases, and 20 bases separated the two germline ends. CDR3 length: 17 residues. Written as DNA, the CDR3 is TGTGCCAGTACCCACCTGGCGTTAGCGTTAAACACCGGGGAGCTGTTTTTT. Encoded protein: CASTHLALALNTGELFF.

The genes are TRBV6-5 and TRBJ2-1; TRBD2 aligns across 8 bases. The CDR3 totals 14 residues. Germline CDR1 reads MNHEY; CDR2 reads SVGAGI. Trimming at V came to 6 bases and at J to 4 bases, leaving 5 bases not matched to a gene. The CDR3 DNA reads as TGTGCCAGCAGCCAGCGGGAGACTTACAATGAGCAGTTCTTC. Protein product: CASSQRETYNEQFF.

The V gene is TRBV9, the J gene TRBJ2-2; a weak D match, TRBD2 (5 bases). CDR3 size: 17 residues. V was trimmed by 0 bases and J by 2 bases, leaving 14 bases between them. Germline V gives CDR1 SGDLS, CDR2 YYNGEE. Here the CDR3 reads CASSVATRTHNTGELFF. The CDR3 bases are TGTGCCAGCAGCGTAGCTACGAGGACTCATAACACCGGGGAGCTGTTTTTT.

The rearrangement uses TRBV10-3 and TRBJ1-1, with D unclear. Trimming shortened V by 4 bases and J by 1 base, and 7 bases separated the two germline ends. This CDR3 comprises 13 residues. CDR1 is ENHRY, CDR2 SYGVKD, per germline. The chain's CDR3 is CAISVAGNTEAFF. The CDR3 DNA reads as TGTGCCATCAGTGTAGCGGGGAACACTGAAGCTTTCTTT.

The rearrangement links TRBV2 to TRBJ2-1; possibly TRBD2 for D (6 bases). The ends were cut back, 9 bases at V and 5 bases at J, with 14 bases in the middle. The CDR3 contains 13 residues. Germline loops: CDR1 SNHLY, CDR2 FYNNEI. The CDR3 spells CARPRDLDNEQFF. Here the CDR3 DNA reads TGTGCCAGGCCCCGGGACTTAGACAATGAGCAGTTCTTC.

This chain connects TRBV20-1 to TRBJ2-2; D is unclear. Trimming removed 2 bases at V and 5 bases at J, with 3 bases between. The germline V gene has CDR1 DFQATT and CDR2 SNEGSKA (reference sequence). The length of the CDR3 is 11 residues. The CDR3: CSARLTGELFF. As DNA, the CDR3 is TGCAGTGCTAGACTAACCGGGGAGCTGTTTTTT.

The chain uses TRBV19 and TRBJ1-1; D might be TRBD1 (5 bases). The V end was cut by 10 bases, the J end by 0 bases, with 15 bases between. This CDR3 spans 14 amino acids. Germline V gene lookup returns CDR1 LNHDA and CDR2 SQIVND (reference sequence). In DNA, the CDR3 is TGTGCCACCCTGGGACTTAATATGAACACTGAAGCTTTCTTT. Encoded protein: CATLGLNMNTEAFF.

The chain employs TRBV3-1 (or the pseudogene TRBV3-2) and TRBJ1-1, with D unclear. This CDR3 comprises 14 residues. V was pared by 5 bases and J by 2 bases, with 12 bases between. Germline V gene data show CDR1 as LGHDT and CDR2 as YNNKEL (reference sequence). The CDR3 DNA sequence: TGTGCCAGCAGCGCTAGGACGGGAAACACTGAAGCTTTCTTT. It encodes CASSARTGNTEAFF.

The chain joins TRBV28 to TRBJ1-5; perhaps TRBD1 as D (5 bases). The V gene lost 0 bases and the J gene lost 2 bases, with 8 bases spanning the gap. Looked up from germline, CDR1 is MDHEN and CDR2 is SYDVKM. The CDR3 has 15 residues. The CDR3 DNA sequence: TGTGCCAGCAGTTTATGGGACACGCGCAATCAGCCCCAGCATTTT. It encodes CASSLWDTRNQPQHF.

CDR3 in DNA: TGTGCCAGCAGTGAGACGGGACAGCCTTTTTACGAGCAGTACTTC. Protein: CASSETGQPFYEQYF. The V call is TRBV2, the J call TRBJ2-7; 7 bases map to TRBD1. CDR3 length: 15 residues. From germline, CDR1 is SNHLY and CDR2 FYNNEI. V was clipped by 3 bases and J by 4 bases; unmatched bases: 9.

This chain connects TRBV24-1 to TRBJ2-7; 10 bases are shared with TRBD2. Germline CDR1 KGHDR, CDR2 SFDVKD. There are 15 residues in the CDR3. With 4 bases clipped from V and 4 bases from J, the junction kept 6 bases outside the gene matches. Here the CDR3 DNA reads TGTGCCACCAGTGACTCAGCGGGAGGGCCTTACGAGCAGTACTTC. Its translation: CATSDSAGGPYEQYF.

The chain carries TRBV7-8 and TRBJ1-1; D possibly corresponds to TRBD1 (6 bases). The CDR3 is 16 residues long. Trimming removed 4 bases from V and 0 bases from J, with 15 bases in between. Germline V gene data show CDR1 as SGHVS and CDR2 as FQNEAQ. This CDR3 is CASSSIRDTVNTEAFF. In DNA, the CDR3 is TGTGCCAGCAGCTCAATCCGGGACACAGTGAACACTGAAGCTTTCTTT.

This clone was seen just once. The chain joins TRBV6-6 to TRBJ1-3, with no clear D. V lost 5 bases, J lost 0 bases, and 11 bases lay in between. The germline V gene encodes CDR1 MNHNY and CDR2 SVGAGI (reference sequence). CDR3 size: 15 residues. CDR3 DNA sequence: TGTGCCAGCAGTCAGTTATACAGCTCTGGAAACACCATATATTTT. Protein sequence: CASSQLYSSGNTIYF.

The CDR3 loop is CASSLPAGQGDEQFF. For the CDR3, the DNA is TGTGCCAGCAGCCTGCCGGCAGGGCAAGGGGATGAGCAGTTCTTC. The V and J genes are TRBV5-4 and TRBJ2-1, with TRBD1 as a possible D gene (5 bases). Germline lookup yields CDR1 SGHNT and CDR2 YYREEE (reference sequence). The CDR3 is 15 residues long. Trimming stripped 4 bases from V and 8 bases from J, with 19 bases between.